This TCR beta chain was captured in a study of Graves' ophthalmopathy and Graves' hyperthyroidism. Of note for this clonotype: Its antigen is unknown.

From RNA, the CDR3 regions of TCR beta chains were amplified and sequenced. HTBI-primed RT-PCR formed the first round, and a multiplex PCR formed the second. TCRdb re-analysed the multiplex PCR reads in MiXCR, keeping a single row per CDR3 protein. The sample lists approximately 540,000 distinct CDR3 sequences, about 40% occurring once. Points from the study as a whole: Between ophthalmopathy and stable hyperthyroidism, a 13-signature model drew a separation with 85% to 90% sensitivity and roughly 78% specificity.

Exclusion applied to patients with other autoimmune diseases, uncontrolled infections, pregnancy or lactation. The V gene's germline CDR1 is MNHEY and CDR2 SVGEGT. CDR3 length: 14 amino acids. After removal of 7 bases from V and 7 bases from J, the junction contained 6 bases not matched to a gene. The source material was peripheral blood or thyroid tissue (not recorded which). The chain has TRBV6-2 or TRBV6-3 and TRBJ1-6, with 8 bases identical to TRBD1. This sequence originates from an adult man with Graves' hyperthyroidism. CDR3 nucleotides: TGTGCCAGCAAAAGGACAGGGAAGAATTCACCCCTCCACTTT. As protein: CASKRTGKNSPLHF.